Listed below are T cell receptor beta chains from one sample, sequenced in a study of blood T cell repertoires in COVID-19. Generated by immunoSEQ multiplex PCR, the TCRdb table keeps only in-frame clones and is missing some. Of roughly 200,000 clones listed, approximately 86% are singletons. The sample taken for sequencing was peripheral blood. These receptors were taken from a man between 60 and 75 years old with acute or convalescent COVID-19. Each CDR3 is given with its conserved first and last residue. Each record gives: CDR3 DNA, CDR3 protein, D gene, V gene, clone size, J gene. The D gene is left open where the match is weak. Rows give clone size only sometimes, using once, few, many, or a class for an expanded clone.

CDR3nt: TGTGCCATCGGAGGCGCGGGGCTTAGCACAGATACGCAGTATTTT
CDR3aa: CAIGGAGLSTDTQYF
d_gene: NA
v_gene: TRBV10-3
abundance: NA
j_gene: TRBJ2-3

CDR3nt: TGTGCCAGCAGCCAAGAAAGTGTTCAGGGTGGCTACACCTTC
CDR3aa: CASSQESVQGGYTF
d_gene: NA
v_gene: TRBV4-2
abundance: NA
j_gene: TRBJ1-2

CDR3nt: TGCAGCGTTCGGACAGGGTCGAACACTGAAGCTTTCTTT
CDR3aa: CSVRTGSNTEAFF
d_gene: TRBD1
v_gene: TRBV29-1
abundance: NA
j_gene: TRBJ1-1

CDR3nt: TGTGCCAGCAGTTTATTGCAGGGCGCAGCTTTCTTT
CDR3aa: CASSLLQGAAFF
d_gene: NA
v_gene: TRBV28
abundance: NA
j_gene: TRBJ1-1

CDR3nt: TGCGCCAGCAGTTTATCCAAAGCGGGGGGGCTCCAAGAGACCCAGTACTTC
CDR3aa: CASSLSKAGGLQETQYF
d_gene: TRBD2
v_gene: TRBV5-1
abundance: NA
j_gene: TRBJ2-5

CDR3nt: TGTGCCAGCAGTGAAGGAGGGACAGGGGCTTACAATGAGCAGTTCTTC
CDR3aa: CASSEGGTGAYNEQFF
d_gene: TRBD1
v_gene: TRBV6-1
abundance: NA
j_gene: TRBJ2-1

CDR3nt: TGCGCCAGCAGTGAGTCGCGGCAGGGGTATGGCTACACCTTC
CDR3aa: CASSESRQGYGYTF
d_gene: NA
v_gene: TRBV10-1
abundance: NA
j_gene: TRBJ1-2

CDR3nt: TGTGCCAGCAGCCAAGATACCGGACAGGCTTCCTACGAGCAGTACTTC
CDR3aa: CASSQDTGQASYEQYF
d_gene: TRBD1
v_gene: TRBV4-2
abundance: NA
j_gene: TRBJ2-7

CDR3nt: TGTGCCAGCAGCGTAGAGGTCCGGGGCACTGAAGCTTTCTTT
CDR3aa: CASSVEVRGTEAFF
d_gene: NA
v_gene: TRBV9
abundance: NA
j_gene: TRBJ1-1

CDR3nt: TGTGCCAGCAGTGATCACTCCAATCAGCCCCAGCATTTT
CDR3aa: CASSDHSNQPQHF
d_gene: NA
v_gene: TRBV2
abundance: NA
j_gene: TRBJ1-5

CDR3nt: TGTGCCAGTACCCTAAGGGGGGGCACTGAAGCTTTCTTT
CDR3aa: CASTLRGGTEAFF
d_gene: NA
v_gene: TRBV19
abundance: NA
j_gene: TRBJ1-1

CDR3nt: TGTGCCAGCAGCCAAGGCCAGGGGTTCGGTGGCTACACCTTC
CDR3aa: CASSQGQGFGGYTF
d_gene: NA
v_gene: TRBV14
abundance: NA
j_gene: TRBJ1-2

CDR3nt: TGTGCCAGCAGCTTAGGCGGGACTAGTCTCGAGCAGTACTTC
CDR3aa: CASSLGGTSLEQYF
d_gene: TRBD2
v_gene: TRBV7-3
abundance: NA
j_gene: TRBJ2-7

CDR3nt: TGTGCCAGCAGCCAAGATCTATTCGGACAGGTAGAGACCCAGTACTTC
CDR3aa: CASSQDLFGQVETQYF
d_gene: TRBD1
v_gene: TRBV3-1/TRBV3-2
abundance: NA
j_gene: TRBJ2-5

CDR3nt: TGTGCCAGCAGTGACCAGGGGGGCTCTGGGGCCAACGTCCTGACTTTC
CDR3aa: CASSDQGGSGANVLTF
d_gene: NA
v_gene: TRBV6-4
abundance: few
j_gene: TRBJ2-6

CDR3nt: TGTGCCAGCAGTGAGGGGCCACAGGGAAAGGACGAGCAGTACTTC
CDR3aa: CASSEGPQGKDEQYF
d_gene: NA
v_gene: TRBV6-1
abundance: NA
j_gene: TRBJ2-7

CDR3nt: TGCGCCAGCAGCCAAGATGGTGGAGGGGATGGCTACACCTTC
CDR3aa: CASSQDGGGDGYTF
d_gene: NA
v_gene: TRBV4-1
abundance: NA
j_gene: TRBJ1-2

CDR3nt: TGTGCCAGCAGTTACGGTACAGGGGGCGGGCAGCCCCAGCATTTT
CDR3aa: CASSYGTGGGQPQHF
d_gene: TRBD1
v_gene: TRBV6-5
abundance: NA
j_gene: TRBJ1-5

CDR3nt: TGTGCCAGCAGCTTGGGGGGCGAGTCCTACAATGAGCAGTTCTTC
CDR3aa: CASSLGGESYNEQFF
d_gene: NA
v_gene: TRBV5-4
abundance: NA
j_gene: TRBJ2-1

CDR3nt: TGCGCCAGCAGCTTGGATGCAGTTGGAAACACCATATATTTT
CDR3aa: CASSLDAVGNTIYF
d_gene: NA
v_gene: TRBV5-1
abundance: NA
j_gene: TRBJ1-3

CDR3nt: TGTGCCAGCAGCCCCTGGGTACGGCGGGGGGCGGAAGAGACCCAGTACTTC
CDR3aa: CASSPWVRRGAEETQYF
d_gene: TRBD2
v_gene: TRBV3-1/TRBV3-2
abundance: NA
j_gene: TRBJ2-5

CDR3nt: TGTGCCAGCAGCTTGGCCGAGACATTCAGAGTCGAGCAGTACTTC
CDR3aa: CASSLAETFRVEQYF
d_gene: NA
v_gene: TRBV7-9
abundance: few
j_gene: TRBJ2-7

CDR3nt: TGTGCCAGCAGCCGGGGGGGACGATATGGCTACACCTTC
CDR3aa: CASSRGGRYGYTF
d_gene: NA
v_gene: TRBV12-3/TRBV12-4
abundance: NA
j_gene: TRBJ1-2

CDR3nt: TGTGCCAGCAGCCAAGATATCAGGTCCTACGAGCAGTACTTC
CDR3aa: CASSQDIRSYEQYF
d_gene: NA
v_gene: TRBV4-2
abundance: NA
j_gene: TRBJ2-7

CDR3nt: TGTGCCACCAGTGATCCATCCATAACAGGGGCCGGTGAGCAGTTCTTC
CDR3aa: CATSDPSITGAGEQFF
d_gene: TRBD1
v_gene: TRBV24-1
abundance: NA
j_gene: TRBJ2-1

CDR3nt: TGTGCCATCAGTGAGCCGAGTAGTAGCAGGGGAAACGAGCAGTACTTC
CDR3aa: CAISEPSSSRGNEQYF
d_gene: NA
v_gene: TRBV10-3
abundance: NA
j_gene: TRBJ2-7

CDR3nt: TGTGCCAGCAGGTACTACGAGCAGTACTTC
CDR3aa: CASRYYEQYF
d_gene: NA
v_gene: TRBV6-5
abundance: NA
j_gene: TRBJ2-7

CDR3nt: TGTGCCAGCAGTCCCTCGCGGGGTAAAAATTCACCCCTCCACTTT
CDR3aa: CASSPSRGKNSPLHF
d_gene: NA
v_gene: TRBV6-2/TRBV6-3
abundance: NA
j_gene: TRBJ1-6

CDR3nt: TGTGCCAGCAGTGACACTGGACAGGCCTCGGGCTACACCTTC
CDR3aa: CASSDTGQASGYTF
d_gene: TRBD1
v_gene: TRBV2
abundance: NA
j_gene: TRBJ1-2

CDR3nt: TGTGCCAGCAGCTTAGAAGGTTACAGGGGCGCAGATACGCAGTATTTT
CDR3aa: CASSLEGYRGADTQYF
d_gene: TRBD1
v_gene: TRBV7-2
abundance: NA
j_gene: TRBJ2-3

CDR3nt: TGCGCCAGCGGAGAGTACCCAGGGTATGGTACGCAGTATTTT
CDR3aa: CASGEYPGYGTQYF
d_gene: NA
v_gene: TRBV10-1
abundance: NA
j_gene: TRBJ2-3